These T cell receptor beta chains were read from a single sample in a study of cytomegalovirus exposure and HLA in healthy donors. This table comes from immunoSEQ multiplex PCR, and its TCRdb copy is limited to in-frame clones, with some not included. Its clone listing holds around 75,000 clones. The sample was PBMCs. These receptor sequences come from a boy aged 5-17 years in good health and CMV-seronegative. Both conserved end residues are part of each CDR3. Fields, in order: J gene, V gene, D gene, CDR3 DNA, CDR3 protein. D genes are given only for firm matches.

TRBJ1-4 TRBV30 TRBD1 TGTGCCTGGAGTGACGGGACAGGGAATGAAAAACTGTTTTTT CAWSDGTGNEKLFF
TRBJ1-1 TRBV5-1 . TGCGCCAGCGGCCTAGGGCGGGCCGACACTGAAGCTTTCTTT CASGLGRADTEAFF
TRBJ2-3 TRBV30 . TGTGCCTGGAGCACGGGTAATAGCACAGATACGCAGTATTTT CAWSTGNSTDTQYF
TRBJ1-2 TRBV6-5 TRBD1 TGTGCCAGCAGTCACCTACCGGGACAGCATGGCTACACCTTC CASSHLPGQHGYTF
TRBJ1-3 TRBV6-5 . TGTGCCAGCAGTTACGCCGCGGTCTCTGGAAACACCATATATTTT CASSYAAVSGNTIYF
TRBJ2-2 TRBV6-5 . TGTGCCAGCAGTTACGCGCGCATCGGGGAGCTGTTTTTT CASSYARIGELFF
TRBJ1-1 TRBV5-1 . TGCGCCAGCAGCTGGACAGACATGAACACTGAAGCTTTCTTT CASSWTDMNTEAFF
TRBJ2-1 TRBV9 TRBD2 TGTGCCAGCAGCGTAGTCCCGGTAGCGGGAGGGCGCTACAATGAGCAGTTCTTC CASSVVPVAGGRYNEQFF
TRBJ2-5 TRBV27 . TGTGCCAGCAGTTCACAGGGGGGGGTACAAGAGACCCAGTACTTC CASSSQGGVQETQYF
TRBJ1-5 TRBV6-5 . TGTGCCAGCAGTCCCCGGGAGGGGCAGCCCCAGCATTTT CASSPREGQPQHF
TRBJ1-1 TRBV29-1 . TGCAGCGTTCGTCAGGACACTGAAGCTTTCTTT CSVRQDTEAFF
TRBJ2-7 TRBV7-2 . TGTGCCAGCAGCTTATATACGGGGTCCGGCTACGAGCAGTACTTC CASSLYTGSGYEQYF
TRBJ1-1 TRBV9 . TGTGCCAGCAGCACCCGGGGGAACACTGAAGCTTTCTTT CASSTRGNTEAFF
TRBJ2-7 TRBV5-1 TRBD2 TGCGCCAGCAGCCTGCAGACTAGCGGGAGTAGCTTCAGCCACGAGCAGTACTTC CASSLQTSGSSFSHEQYF
TRBJ2-1 TRBV29-1 . TGCAGCGGGGTAGCGGTTACCTACAATGAGCAGTTCTTC CSGVAVTYNEQFF
TRBJ2-7 TRBV28 . TGTGCCAGCAGTTTCTTAGTTGTCTCCCACGAGCAGTACTTC CASSFLVVSHEQYF
TRBJ2-7 TRBV7-9 . TGTGCCAGCAGCTTAGTATCCGGGGTCTCCTACGAGCAGTACTTC CASSLVSGVSYEQYF
TRBJ2-1 TRBV5-1 . TGCGCCAGCAGCTTGGACGCGGGGGCACCCAATGAGCAGTTCTTC CASSLDAGAPNEQFF
TRBJ1-2 TRBV30 TRBD1 TGTGCCTGGAGTTTGGGTGACAGGGTGGGTGGCTACACCTTC CAWSLGDRVGGYTF
TRBJ1-5 TRBV19 . TGTGCCAGTAGAGGGCCCTCCAGGGATCAGCCCCAGCATTTT CASRGPSRDQPQHF
TRBJ2-6 TRBV6-5 . TGTGCCAGCAGTTCGCAGGGGGGCTCTGGGGCCAACGTCCTGACTTTC CASSSQGGSGANVLTF
TRBJ2-2 TRBV14 . TGTGCCAGCAGCCAGGGAACAGGGTCCCCCGGGGAGCTGTTTTTT CASSQGTGSPGELFF
TRBJ1-5 TRBV7-2 TRBD1 TGTGCCAGCAGCTCGGGGACAGGGGGTTATAGCAATCAGCCCCAGCATTTT CASSSGTGGYSNQPQHF
TRBJ1-6 TRBV5-6 . TGTGCCAGCAGCGGCCGGATGACTAGGTCCTATAATTCACCCCTCCACTTT CASSGRMTRSYNSPLHF
TRBJ1-1 TRBV6-1 . TGTGCCAGCAGTGCGCAGGGCTCGAACACTGAAGCTTTCTTT CASSAQGSNTEAFF
TRBJ1-5 TRBV4-1 . TGCGCCAGCAGCCAACGGCTGAGCAGGGGCAGCAATCGACAGCCCCAGCATTTT CASSQRLSRGSNRQPQHF
TRBJ1-1 TRBV6-5 TRBD1 TGTGCCAGCAGGCTAAATCAGGGGGCTAGCACTGAAGCTTTCTTT CASRLNQGASTEAFF
TRBJ2-2 TRBV10-2 . TGCGCTAGCTTAAGTGGGCCCGGGGAGCTGTTTTTT CASLSGPGELFF